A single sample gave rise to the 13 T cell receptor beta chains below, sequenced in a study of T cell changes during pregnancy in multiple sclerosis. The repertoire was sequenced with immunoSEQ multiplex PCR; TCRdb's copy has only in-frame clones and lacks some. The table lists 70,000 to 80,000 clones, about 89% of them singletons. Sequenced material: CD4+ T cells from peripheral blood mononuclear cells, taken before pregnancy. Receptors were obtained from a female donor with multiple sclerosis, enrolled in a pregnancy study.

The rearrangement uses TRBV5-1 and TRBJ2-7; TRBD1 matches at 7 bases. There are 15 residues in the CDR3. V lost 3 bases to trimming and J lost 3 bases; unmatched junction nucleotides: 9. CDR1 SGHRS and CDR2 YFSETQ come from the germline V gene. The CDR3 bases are TGCGCCAGCAGCTCGGCGCCGGGACAGCACTACGAGCAGTACTTC. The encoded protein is CASSSAPGQHYEQYF.

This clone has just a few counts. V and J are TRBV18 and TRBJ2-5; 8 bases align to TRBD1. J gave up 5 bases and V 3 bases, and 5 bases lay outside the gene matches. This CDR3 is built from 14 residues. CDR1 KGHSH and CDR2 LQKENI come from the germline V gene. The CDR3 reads CASSPPGGGETQYF. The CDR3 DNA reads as TGTGCCAGCTCACCCCCAGGGGGCGGTGAGACCCAGTACTTC.

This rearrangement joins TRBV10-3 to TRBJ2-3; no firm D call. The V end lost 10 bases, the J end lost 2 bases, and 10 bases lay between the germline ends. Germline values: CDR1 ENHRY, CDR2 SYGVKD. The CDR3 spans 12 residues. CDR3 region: CATMTITDTQYF. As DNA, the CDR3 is TGTGCCACGATGACAATCACAGATACGCAGTATTTT.

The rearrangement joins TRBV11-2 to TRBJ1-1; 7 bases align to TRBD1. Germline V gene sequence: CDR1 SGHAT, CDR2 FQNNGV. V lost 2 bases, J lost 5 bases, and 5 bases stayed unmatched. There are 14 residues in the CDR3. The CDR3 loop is CASSLQGGRTEAFF. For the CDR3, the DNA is TGTGCCAGCAGCTTACAAGGGGGCCGAACTGAAGCTTTCTTT. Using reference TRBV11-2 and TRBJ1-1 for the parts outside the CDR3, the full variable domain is EAGVAQSPRYKIIEKRQSVAFWCNPISGHATLYWYQQILGQGPKLLIQFQNNGVVDDSQLPKDRFSAERLKGVDSTLKIQPAKLEDSAVYLCASSLQGGRTEAFFGQGTRLTVV.

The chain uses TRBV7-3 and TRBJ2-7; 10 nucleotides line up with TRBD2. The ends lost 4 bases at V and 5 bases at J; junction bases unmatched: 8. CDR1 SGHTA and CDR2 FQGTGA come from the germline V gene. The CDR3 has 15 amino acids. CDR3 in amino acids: CASSSLAGGINEQYF. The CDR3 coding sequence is TGTGCCAGCAGCTCATTAGCGGGAGGTATCAACGAGCAGTACTTC.

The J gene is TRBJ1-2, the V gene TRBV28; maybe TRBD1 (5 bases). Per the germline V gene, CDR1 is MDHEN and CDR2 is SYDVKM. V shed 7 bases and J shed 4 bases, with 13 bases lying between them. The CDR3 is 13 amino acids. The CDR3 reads CASTLTGGYGYTF. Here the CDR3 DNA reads TGTGCCAGCACCCTCACGGGGGGCTATGGCTACACCTTC.

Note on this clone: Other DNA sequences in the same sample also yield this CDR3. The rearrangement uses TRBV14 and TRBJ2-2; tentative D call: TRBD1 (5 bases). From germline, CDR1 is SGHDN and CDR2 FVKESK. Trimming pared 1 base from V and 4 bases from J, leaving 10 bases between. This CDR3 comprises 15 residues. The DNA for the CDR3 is TGTGCCAGCAGCCAAGTCCAGGGTGGCACCGGGGAGCTGTTTTTT. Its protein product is CASSQVQGGTGELFF.

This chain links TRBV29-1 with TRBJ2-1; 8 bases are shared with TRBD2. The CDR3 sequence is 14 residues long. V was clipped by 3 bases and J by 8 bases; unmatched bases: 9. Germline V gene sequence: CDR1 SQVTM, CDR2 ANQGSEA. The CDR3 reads CSVEPSGSIYEQFF. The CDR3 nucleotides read TGCAGCGTTGAGCCCAGCGGGAGTATTTATGAGCAGTTCTTC.

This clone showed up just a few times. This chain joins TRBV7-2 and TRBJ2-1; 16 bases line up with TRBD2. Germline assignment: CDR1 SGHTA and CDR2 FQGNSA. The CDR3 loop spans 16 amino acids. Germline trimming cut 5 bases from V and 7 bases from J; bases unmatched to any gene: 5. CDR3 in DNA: TGTGCCAGCAGCCGCTCGGGACTAGCGGGAGGGAATGAGCAGTTCTTC. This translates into CASSRSGLAGGNEQFF.

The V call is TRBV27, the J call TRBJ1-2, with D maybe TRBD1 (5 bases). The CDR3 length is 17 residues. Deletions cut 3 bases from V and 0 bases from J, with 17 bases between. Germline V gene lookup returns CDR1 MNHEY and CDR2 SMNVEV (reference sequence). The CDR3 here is CASSFLRGHRANYGYTF. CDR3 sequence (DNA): TGTGCCAGCAGTTTTCTAAGAGGACACCGAGCTAACTATGGCTACACCTTC.

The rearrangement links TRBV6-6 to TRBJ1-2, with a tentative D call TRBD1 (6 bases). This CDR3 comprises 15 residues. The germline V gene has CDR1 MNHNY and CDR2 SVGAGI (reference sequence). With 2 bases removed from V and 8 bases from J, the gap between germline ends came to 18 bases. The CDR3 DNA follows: TGTGCCAGCAGTTACAGGGGGGGACCTTCCCAGGGCTACACCTTC. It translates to CASSYRGGPSQGYTF.

The CDR3 DNA reads TGCGCCAGCAGCCAGGGGGATCGGACCGGGGAGCTGTTTTTT. Translated: CASSQGDRTGELFF. The V call is TRBV5-1, the J call TRBJ2-2; 7 nucleotides align to TRBD1. The germline V gene encodes CDR1 SGHRS and CDR2 YFSETQ. The CDR3 has 14 amino acids. V was clipped by 4 bases and J by 5 bases; unmatched bases: 5. The complete variable domain, with remaining parts taken from reference TRBV5-1 and TRBJ2-2, reads KAGVTQTPRYLIKTRGQQVTLSCSPISGHRSVSWYQQTPGQGLQFLFEYFSETQRNKGNFPGRFSGRQFSNSRSEMNVSTLELGDSALYLCASSQGDRTGELFFGEGSRLTVL.

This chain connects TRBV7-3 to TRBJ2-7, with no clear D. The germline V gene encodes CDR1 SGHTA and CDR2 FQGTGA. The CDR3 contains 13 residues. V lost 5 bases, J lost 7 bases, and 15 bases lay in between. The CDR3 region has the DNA TGTGCCAGCAGCCCTGGTAGCTTCGCGGAGCAGTACTTC. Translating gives CASSPGSFAEQYF. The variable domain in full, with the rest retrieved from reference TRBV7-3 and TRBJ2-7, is GAGVSQTPSNKVTEKGKYVELRCDPISGHTALYWYRQSLGQGPEFLIYFQGTGAADDSGLPNDRFFAVRPEGSVSTLKIQRTERGDSAVYLCASSPGSFAEQYFGPGTRLTVT.